This T cell receptor (beta chain) was sequenced during a study of chemoradiotherapy in HPV16-positive cancers. Study-wide context: A couple of HPV16-positive patients' cells yielded candidate HPV-specific clones and common motifs.

CDR3 size: 15 residues. Losses at the gene ends were 4 bases for V and 7 bases for J; bases not matched to a gene: 6. Germline lookup yields CDR1 MNHEY and CDR2 SVGAGI. The protocol was immunoSEQ multiplex PCR, while the TCRdb copy is restricted to in-frame clones and leaves out a portion. The table includes 7,500 to 8,500 clones, 55% to 70% detected once. In this sample, this clone turned up a few times. The target antigen is unknown. Notes on the study in general: Candidate HPV-specific clones and E7-related TCR motifs grew in tumor during treatment.

This TCR was sampled from a human donor with HPV-associated anogenital cancer. The sample was acquired from a patient who underwent chemoradiotherapy. The chain has TRBV6-5 and TRBJ1-6; 8 bases line up with TRBD1. The CDR3 region is CASSSRQGRNSPLHF. DNA of the CDR3: TGTGCCAGCAGTTCCAGACAGGGGCGAAATTCACCCCTCCACTTT.